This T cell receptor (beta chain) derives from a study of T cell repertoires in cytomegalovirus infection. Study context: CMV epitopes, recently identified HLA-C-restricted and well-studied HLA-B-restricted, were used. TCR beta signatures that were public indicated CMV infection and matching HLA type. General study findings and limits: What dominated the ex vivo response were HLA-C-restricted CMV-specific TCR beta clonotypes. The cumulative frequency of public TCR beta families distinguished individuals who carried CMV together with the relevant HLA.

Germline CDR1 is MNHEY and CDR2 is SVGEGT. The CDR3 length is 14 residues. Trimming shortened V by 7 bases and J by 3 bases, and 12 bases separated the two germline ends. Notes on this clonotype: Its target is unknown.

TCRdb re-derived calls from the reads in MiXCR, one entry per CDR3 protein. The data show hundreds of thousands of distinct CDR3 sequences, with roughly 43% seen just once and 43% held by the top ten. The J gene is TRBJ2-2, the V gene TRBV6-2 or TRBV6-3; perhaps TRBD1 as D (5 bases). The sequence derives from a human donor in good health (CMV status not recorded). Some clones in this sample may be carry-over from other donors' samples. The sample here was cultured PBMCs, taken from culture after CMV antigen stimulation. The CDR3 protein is CASNIDRYTGELFF. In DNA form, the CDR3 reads TGTGCCAGCAATATAGACAGATACACCGGGGAGCTGTTTTTT.